This TCR beta chain comes out of a study of early T cells in non-severe SARS-CoV-2 infection. Study-wide background: Unpaired chains resulted from sequencing bulk RNA of unsorted whole blood.

In its sample, this clonotype was seen many times. Its antigen remains unidentified. Each single cDNA molecule received a unique molecular identifier. TCRdb re-derived calls from the 5' RACE reads in MiXCR, one entry per CDR3 protein. The table records about 55,000 distinct CDR3 sequences, about 6.1% of them present only once. The V gene lost 6 bases and the J gene lost 0 bases, with 20 bases spanning the gap. This CDR3 is 17 amino acids long. The V gene's germline CDR1 is MNHEY and CDR2 SVGAGI. Study observations and caveats: Anti-spike CD8 responses were favored by VDJdb matching, which missed private and CD4 specificities.

The starting material was whole blood, obtained at baseline. This TCR was sampled from an adult who was a healthcare worker with PCR-confirmed SARS-CoV-2 infection or an uninfected control (not recorded which). The chain employs TRBV6-5 and TRBJ1-1; a weak D match, TRBD1 (5 bases). CDR3 DNA sequence: TGTGCCAGCAGGTTTTTAAACGGGGGTATCTTGAACACTGAAGCTTTCTTT. This gives the protein CASRFLNGGILNTEAFF.